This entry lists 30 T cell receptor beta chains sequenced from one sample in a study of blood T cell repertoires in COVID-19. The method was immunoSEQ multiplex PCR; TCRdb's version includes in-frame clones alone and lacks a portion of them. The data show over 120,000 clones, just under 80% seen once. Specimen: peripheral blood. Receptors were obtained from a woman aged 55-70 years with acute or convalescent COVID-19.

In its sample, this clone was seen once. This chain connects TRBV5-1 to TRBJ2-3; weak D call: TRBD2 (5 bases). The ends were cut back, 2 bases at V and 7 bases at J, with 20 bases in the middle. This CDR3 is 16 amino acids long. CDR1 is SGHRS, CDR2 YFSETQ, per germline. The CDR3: CASSFRVPLRRNTQYF. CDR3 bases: TGCGCCAGCAGCTTCAGAGTCCCGCTTAGGAGGAATACGCAGTATTTT.

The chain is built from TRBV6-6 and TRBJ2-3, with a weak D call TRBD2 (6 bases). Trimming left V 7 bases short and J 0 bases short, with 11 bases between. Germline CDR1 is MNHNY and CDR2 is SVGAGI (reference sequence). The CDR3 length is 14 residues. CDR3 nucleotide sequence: TGTGCCAGCACGGCGGGACTTAGCACAGATACGCAGTATTTT. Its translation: CASTAGLSTDTQYF.

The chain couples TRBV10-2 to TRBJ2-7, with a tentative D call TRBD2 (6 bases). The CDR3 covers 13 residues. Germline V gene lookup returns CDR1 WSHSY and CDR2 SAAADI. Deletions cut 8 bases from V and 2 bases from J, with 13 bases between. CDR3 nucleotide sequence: TGCGCCAGCGGGAGCGGGCCCGCCTACGAGCAGTACTTC. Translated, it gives CASGSGPAYEQYF.

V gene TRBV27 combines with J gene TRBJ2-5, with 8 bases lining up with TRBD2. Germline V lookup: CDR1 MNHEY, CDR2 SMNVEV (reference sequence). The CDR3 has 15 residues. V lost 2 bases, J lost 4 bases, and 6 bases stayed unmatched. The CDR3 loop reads CASSLDGRAGETQYF. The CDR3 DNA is TGTGCCAGCAGTTTAGACGGGAGGGCCGGAGAGACCCAGTACTTC.

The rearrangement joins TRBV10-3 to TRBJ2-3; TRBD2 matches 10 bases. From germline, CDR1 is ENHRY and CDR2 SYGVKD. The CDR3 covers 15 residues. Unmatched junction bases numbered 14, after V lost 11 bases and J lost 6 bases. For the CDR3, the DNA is TGTGCCGCGATGGGAGGTAGCGGGAGGTCGGATACGCAGTATTTT. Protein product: CAAMGGSGRSDTQYF.

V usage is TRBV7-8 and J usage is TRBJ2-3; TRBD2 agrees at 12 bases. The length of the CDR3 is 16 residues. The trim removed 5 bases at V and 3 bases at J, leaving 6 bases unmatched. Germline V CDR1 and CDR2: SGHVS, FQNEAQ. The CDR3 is CASSPLAGGPTDTQYF. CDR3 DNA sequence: TGTGCCAGCAGCCCTCTAGCGGGAGGGCCTACAGATACGCAGTATTTT.

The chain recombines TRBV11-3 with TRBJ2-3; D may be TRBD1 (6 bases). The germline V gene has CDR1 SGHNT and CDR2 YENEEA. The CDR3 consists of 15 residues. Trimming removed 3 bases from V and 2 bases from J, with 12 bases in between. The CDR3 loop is CASSLSGQPTDTQYF. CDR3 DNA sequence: TGTGCCAGCAGCTTGTCGGGACAACCCACAGATACGCAGTATTTT.

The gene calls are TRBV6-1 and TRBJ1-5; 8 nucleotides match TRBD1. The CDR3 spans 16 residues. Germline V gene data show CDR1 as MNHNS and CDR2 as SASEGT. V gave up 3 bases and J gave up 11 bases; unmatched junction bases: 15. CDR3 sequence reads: CASSEYLGTGVRAQHF. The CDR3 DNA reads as TGTGCCAGCAGTGAGTATTTAGGGACAGGTGTCCGGGCCCAGCATTTT.

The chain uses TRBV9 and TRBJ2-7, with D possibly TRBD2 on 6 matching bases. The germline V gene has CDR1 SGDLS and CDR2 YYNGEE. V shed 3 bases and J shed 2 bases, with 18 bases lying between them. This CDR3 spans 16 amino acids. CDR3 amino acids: CASSASPSSVAYEQYF. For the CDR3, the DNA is TGTGCCAGCAGCGCCTCCCCCTCTAGCGTTGCCTACGAGCAGTACTTC.

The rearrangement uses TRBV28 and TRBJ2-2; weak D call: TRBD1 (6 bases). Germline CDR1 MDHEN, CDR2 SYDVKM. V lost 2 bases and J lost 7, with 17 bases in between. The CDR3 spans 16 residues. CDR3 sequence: CASSLGTGFQGGELFF. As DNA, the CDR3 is TGTGCCAGCAGTTTAGGAACAGGGTTTCAAGGCGGGGAGCTGTTTTTT.

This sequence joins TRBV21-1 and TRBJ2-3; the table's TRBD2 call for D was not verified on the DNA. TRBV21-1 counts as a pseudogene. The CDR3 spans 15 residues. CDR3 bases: TGTGCCAGCAGCAAATGGGCGGGAGCTGGGGATACGCAGTATTTT. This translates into CASSKWAGAGDTQYF.

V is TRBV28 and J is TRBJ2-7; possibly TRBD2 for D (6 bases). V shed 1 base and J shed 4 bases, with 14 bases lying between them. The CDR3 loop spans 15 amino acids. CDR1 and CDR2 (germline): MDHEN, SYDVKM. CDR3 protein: CASSLLVGSTYEQYF. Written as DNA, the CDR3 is TGTGCCAGCAGTTTATTGGTCGGGAGTACGTACGAGCAGTACTTC. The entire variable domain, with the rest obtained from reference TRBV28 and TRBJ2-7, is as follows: DVKVTQSSRYLVKRTGEKVFLECVQDMDHENMFWYRQDPGLGLRLIYFSYDVKMKEKGDIPEGYSVSREKKERFSLILESASTNQTSMYLCASSLLVGSTYEQYFGPGTRLTVT.

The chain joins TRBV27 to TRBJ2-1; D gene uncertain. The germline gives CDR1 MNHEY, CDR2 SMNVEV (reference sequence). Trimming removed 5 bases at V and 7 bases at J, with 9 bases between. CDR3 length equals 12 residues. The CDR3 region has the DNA TGTGCCAGCAGTCACCCTAGTAATGAGCAGTTCTTC. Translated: CASSHPSNEQFF.

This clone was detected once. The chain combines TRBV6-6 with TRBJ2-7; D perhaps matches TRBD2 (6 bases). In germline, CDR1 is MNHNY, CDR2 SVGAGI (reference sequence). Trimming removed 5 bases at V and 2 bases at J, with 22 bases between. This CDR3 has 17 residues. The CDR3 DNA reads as TGTGCCAGCAGTCTCCCCTTAACCGCCGGGACTCCCTACGAGCAGTACTTC. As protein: CASSLPLTAGTPYEQYF.

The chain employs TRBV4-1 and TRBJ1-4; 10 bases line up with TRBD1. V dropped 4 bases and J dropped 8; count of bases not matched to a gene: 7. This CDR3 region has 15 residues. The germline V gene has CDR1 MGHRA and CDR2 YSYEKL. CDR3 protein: CASSRTGTGDEKLFF. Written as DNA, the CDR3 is TGCGCCAGCAGCCGAACCGGGACAGGGGACGAAAAACTGTTTTTT.

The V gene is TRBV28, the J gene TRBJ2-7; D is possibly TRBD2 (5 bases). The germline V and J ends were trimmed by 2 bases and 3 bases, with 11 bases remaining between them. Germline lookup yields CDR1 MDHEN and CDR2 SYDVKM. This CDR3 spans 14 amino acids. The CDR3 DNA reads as TGTGCCAGCAGTTTAGGCGGGTGGGACTACGAGCAGTACTTC. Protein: CASSLGGWDYEQYF.

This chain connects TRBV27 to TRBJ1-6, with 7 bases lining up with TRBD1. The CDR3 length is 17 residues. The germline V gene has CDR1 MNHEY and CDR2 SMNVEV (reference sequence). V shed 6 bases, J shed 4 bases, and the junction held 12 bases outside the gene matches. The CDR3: CASRSQPLTGYNSPLHF. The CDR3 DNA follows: TGTGCCAGCAGGTCCCAACCCCTGACAGGGTATAATTCACCCCTCCACTTT.

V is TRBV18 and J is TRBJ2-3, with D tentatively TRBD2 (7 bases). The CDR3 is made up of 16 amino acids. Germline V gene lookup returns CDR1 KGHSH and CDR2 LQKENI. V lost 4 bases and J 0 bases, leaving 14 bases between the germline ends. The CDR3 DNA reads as TGTGCCAGCTCACGCAAGCGGGACACTAGCACAGATACGCAGTATTTT. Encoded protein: CASSRKRDTSTDTQYF.

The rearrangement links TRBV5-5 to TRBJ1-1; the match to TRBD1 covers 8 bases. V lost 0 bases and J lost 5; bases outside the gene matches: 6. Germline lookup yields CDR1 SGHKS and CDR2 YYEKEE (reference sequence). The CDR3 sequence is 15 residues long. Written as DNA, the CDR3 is TGTGCCAGCAGCTTGGGCAGGGGGCGGGCTACTGAAGCTTTCTTT. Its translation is CASSLGRGRATEAFF. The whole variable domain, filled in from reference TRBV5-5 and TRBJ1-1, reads DAGVTQSPTHLIKTRGQQVTLRCSPISGHKSVSWYQQVLGQGPQFIFQYYEKEERGRGNFPDRFSARQFPNYSSELNVNALLLGDSALYLCASSLGRGRATEAFFGQGTRLTVV.

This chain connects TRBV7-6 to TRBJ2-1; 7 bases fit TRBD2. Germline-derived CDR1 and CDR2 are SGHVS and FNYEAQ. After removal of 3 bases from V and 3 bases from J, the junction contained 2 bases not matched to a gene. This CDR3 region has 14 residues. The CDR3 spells CASSFRTSYNEQFF. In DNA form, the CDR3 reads TGTGCCAGCAGCTTCAGGACTAGCTACAATGAGCAGTTCTTC. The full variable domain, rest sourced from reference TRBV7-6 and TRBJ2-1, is GAGVSQSPRYKVTKRGQDVALRCDPISGHVSLYWYRQALGQGPEFLTYFNYEAQQDKSGLPNDRFSAERPEGSISTLTIQRTEQRDSAMYRCASSFRTSYNEQFFGPGTRLTVL.

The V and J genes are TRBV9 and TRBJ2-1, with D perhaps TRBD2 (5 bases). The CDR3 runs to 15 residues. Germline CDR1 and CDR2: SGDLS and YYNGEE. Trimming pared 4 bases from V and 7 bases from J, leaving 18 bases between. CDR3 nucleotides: TGTGCCAGCAGCTGGGGTGACTTGGGGAGAAATGAGCAGTTCTTC. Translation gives CASSWGDLGRNEQFF.

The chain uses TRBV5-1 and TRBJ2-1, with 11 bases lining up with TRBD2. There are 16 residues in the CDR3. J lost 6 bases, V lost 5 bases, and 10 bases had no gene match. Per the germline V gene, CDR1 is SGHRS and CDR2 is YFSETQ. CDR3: CASSSTGTSGFNEQFF. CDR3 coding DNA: TGCGCCAGCAGTTCGACCGGGACTAGCGGTTTCAATGAGCAGTTCTTC. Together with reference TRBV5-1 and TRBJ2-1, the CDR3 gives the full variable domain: KAGVTQTPRYLIKTRGQQVTLSCSPISGHRSVSWYQQTPGQGLQFLFEYFSETQRNKGNFPGRFSGRQFSNSRSEMNVSTLELGDSALYLCASSSTGTSGFNEQFFGPGTRLTVL.

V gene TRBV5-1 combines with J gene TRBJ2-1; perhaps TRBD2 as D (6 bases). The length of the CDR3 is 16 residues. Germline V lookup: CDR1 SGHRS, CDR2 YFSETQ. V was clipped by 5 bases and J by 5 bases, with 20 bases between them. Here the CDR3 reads CASRMRPGLFHNEQFF. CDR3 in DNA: TGCGCCAGCAGAATGCGGCCGGGACTTTTCCACAATGAGCAGTTCTTC.

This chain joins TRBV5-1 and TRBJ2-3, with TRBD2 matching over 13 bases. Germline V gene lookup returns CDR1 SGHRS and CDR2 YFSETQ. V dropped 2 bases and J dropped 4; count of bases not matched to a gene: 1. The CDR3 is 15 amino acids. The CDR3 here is CASSFGLAGADTQYF. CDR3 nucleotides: TGCGCCAGCAGCTTCGGACTAGCGGGGGCAGATACGCAGTATTTT.

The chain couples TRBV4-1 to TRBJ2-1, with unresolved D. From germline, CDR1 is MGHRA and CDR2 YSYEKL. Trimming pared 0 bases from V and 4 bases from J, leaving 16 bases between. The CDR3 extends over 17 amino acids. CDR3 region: CASSQDYFTLVYNEQFF. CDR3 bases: TGCGCCAGCAGCCAAGATTACTTCACGCTCGTTTACAATGAGCAGTTCTTC.

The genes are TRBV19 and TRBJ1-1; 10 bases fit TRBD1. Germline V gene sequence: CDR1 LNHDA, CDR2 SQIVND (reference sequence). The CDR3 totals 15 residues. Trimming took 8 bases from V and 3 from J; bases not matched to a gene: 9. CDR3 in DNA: TGTGCCAGTGCCCGGCGACAGGGGGCCGACACTGAAGCTTTCTTT. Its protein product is CASARRQGADTEAFF.

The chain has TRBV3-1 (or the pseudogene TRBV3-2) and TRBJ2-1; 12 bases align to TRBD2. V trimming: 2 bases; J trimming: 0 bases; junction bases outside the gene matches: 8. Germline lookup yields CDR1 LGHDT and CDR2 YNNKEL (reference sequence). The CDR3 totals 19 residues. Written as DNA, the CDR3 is TGTGCCAGCAGCCAACCGGGACTAGCGGGCGGGAGCTCCTACAATGAGCAGTTCTTC. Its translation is CASSQPGLAGGSSYNEQFF.

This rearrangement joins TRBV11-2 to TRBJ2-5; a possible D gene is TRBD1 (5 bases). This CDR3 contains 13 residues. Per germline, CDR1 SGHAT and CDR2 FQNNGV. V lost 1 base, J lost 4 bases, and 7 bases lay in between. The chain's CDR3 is CASSLAQVETQYF. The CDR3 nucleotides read TGTGCCAGCAGCTTAGCACAGGTAGAGACCCAGTACTTC.

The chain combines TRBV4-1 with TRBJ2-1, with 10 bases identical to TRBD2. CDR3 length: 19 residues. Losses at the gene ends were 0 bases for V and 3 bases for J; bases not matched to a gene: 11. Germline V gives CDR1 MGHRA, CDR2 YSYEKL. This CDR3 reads CASSQDRLAGVSHYNEQFF. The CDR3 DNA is TGCGCCAGCAGCCAAGATAGGCTAGCGGGAGTCTCACACTACAATGAGCAGTTCTTC.

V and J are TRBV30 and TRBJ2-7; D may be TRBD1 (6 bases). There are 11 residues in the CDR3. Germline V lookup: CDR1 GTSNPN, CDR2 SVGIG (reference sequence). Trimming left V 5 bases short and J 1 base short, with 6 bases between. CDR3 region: CAWDRSYEQYF. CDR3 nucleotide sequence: TGTGCCTGGGACAGGTCCTACGAGCAGTACTTC.